This T cell receptor beta chain was retrieved from a study of blood T cells in healthy people across ages (dated by TCRdb to the mid-2010s). Notes on the research overall: In model experiments, template switching captured roughly one uniquely barcoded TCR beta cDNA molecule for every two T cells. Using the same blood draw, the study looked at two additional independent replicas of 1 million unique cDNA reads for two donors, one aged 18 to 30 and the other aged 80 or older. Donors of different ages were randomly distributed across sequencing lanes to avoid experimental bias. Using deep sequencing normalized with unique cDNA molecular identifiers, the study measured how TCR beta repertoire diversity changes with age. The donors were split into four age groups: young (average around 17 years), middle-aged (39), aged (about 62) and long-lived (roughly 80). Study-level results and caveats: Estimates of total diversity from one million sequenced T cells were regarded as lower bounds and underestimates. Bulk unsorted PBMC profiling prevented conclusive comparison of naive and antigen-experienced compartments. There was a strong correlation between observed TCR beta diversity and the percentage of naive T cells measured by flow cytometry. Observed TCR beta diversity per million T cells fell roughly linearly with age, and a significant reduction was already apparent by age roughly 40. Compared with the aged group, the long-lived group had more naive CD4+ T cells, fewer expanded clones and increased TCR diversity, suggesting age selection. Because the CMV infection status of the donors was unknown, age-related changes in expanded clonotypes may potentially have been confounded.

CDR1 and CDR2 are drawn from the germline V gene: SGHRS, YFSETQ. From cysteine to phenylalanine, the CDR3 is 17 amino acids long. Only CDR3 DNA is held: 51 bases, read in frame from base 1. Unmatched junction bases come to 14, with V trimmed by 1 base and J by 7 bases. This clonotype occurred a few times. Which antigen it targets is not known. One base away there is no much larger clone; base qualities are not given. Systemically healthy Caucasian individuals from Russia, roughly 40 in total and aged roughly 6 to 90 years, were included as donors. Each donor gave approximately 10 milliliters of peripheral blood, collected into EDTA-treated Vacutainer tubes. Ficoll-Paque density-gradient centrifugation was used to isolate PBMCs, with at least 6 million obtained per sample. Total RNA, at least 6 micrograms per sample, was extracted from PBMCs with Trizol reagent. For every donor, an aliquot of PBMCs went through flow cytometry to measure the percentages of naive CD45RAhigh/CD27high T cells.

The protocol used for the library was 5' RACE. Sequencing took place on an Illumina HiSeq 2500. The second PCR ran for roughly 7 to 12 cycles and used a J-beta primer mix along with a sample-barcoded 5' primer. A template-switch 5' adaptor carrying 12 random nucleotides introduced a unique molecular identifier onto each TCR beta cDNA molecule. Each sample yielded at least 2.5 million CDR3-containing paired-end reads. First-strand cDNA was synthesized from all RNA with the Mint cDNA synthesis kit, primed by a TRBC-specific oligonucleotide. All cDNA was treated with uracil-DNA glycosylase and then went through a first 18-cycle PCR with the universal primers M1SS and BC2_uni_R. The study's own analysis went as follows. Normalization of each sample was performed by random selection of 1 million high-quality reads, each carrying a distinct molecular identifier. Reads with shared molecular identifiers were discarded instead of being binned into consensus sequences. MiTCR, run with a Q25 quality threshold and the strictest error-elimination algorithm, handled CDR3 identification, clonotype clustering and error correction. A nonparametric unseen species model with Euler transformation was used to estimate lower-bound total TCR beta diversity. Starting from the raw public reads, TCRdb applied fastp trimming at Q25, assembled clones with MiXCR and retained in-frame beta chains. Merged by CDR3 protein, the rows form single entries marked with the most common genes and DNA. The V and J calls shown here were made by TCRdb, not taken from the authors' results. In this sample the table shows hundreds of thousands of distinct CDR3 sequences, under 25% of which occur a single time. The top ten constitute 3% to 4% of the sample.

Recombination joined TRBV5-1 with TRBJ2-1; the junction holds 7 bases that match TRBD2. The sequenced sample was blood. The TCR originated in a man in his 70s in good health. Here the CDR3 is given as CASSLQASGLQGNEQFF. The DNA sequence reads TGCGCCAGCAGCTTGCAGGCTAGCGGCCTTCAGGGAAATGAGCAGTTCTTC.